This T cell receptor (beta chain) appears in the sequencing data of a study of blood T cell repertoires in COVID-19. Germline V gene lookup returns CDR1 SGHNT and CDR2 YYREEE (reference sequence). CDR3 length equals 16 residues. Germline trimming cut 0 bases from V and 4 bases from J; bases unmatched to any gene: 7. Method: immunoSEQ multiplex PCR; TCRdb's copy keeps in-frame clones and lacks some. Among roughly 220,000 clones, approximately 81% were seen once, and the ten largest hold about 20%. The V call is TRBV5-4, the J call TRBJ2-3; 8 bases match TRBD1. The specimen was peripheral blood. The receptor's source is a man aged 30 to 45 with active or convalescent COVID-19. The CDR3 region has the DNA TGTGCCAGCAGCTTGGCCGGAGGACAGGGCGCAGATACGCAGTATTTT. As protein: CASSLAGGQGADTQYF.